The 16 T cell receptor beta chains reported below all come from one sample, sequenced in a study of blood T cell repertoires in COVID-19. TCRdb keeps only in-frame clones here, not all; method: immunoSEQ multiplex PCR. Of tens of thousands of clones listed, 80% to 90% were seen once; the top ten hold over 0.95%. The sequenced sample consisted of peripheral blood. The receptors stem from a human donor in a cohort sampled during active COVID-19.

V usage is TRBV30 and J usage is TRBJ1-5; D not resolved. CDR3 length: 13 amino acids. The ends were cut back, 2 bases at V and 0 bases at J, with 5 bases in the middle. Germline-derived CDR1 and CDR2 are GTSNPN and SVGIG (reference sequence). Here the CDR3 reads CAWSHSSNQPQHF. The CDR3 region has the DNA TGTGCCTGGAGTCACAGTAGCAATCAGCCCCAGCATTTT.

V usage is TRBV28 and J usage is TRBJ1-2, with no clear D. This CDR3 comprises 13 residues. Per the germline V gene, CDR1 is MDHEN and CDR2 is SYDVKM. Trimming took 5 bases from V and 6 from J, leaving 13 bases between them. In DNA, the CDR3 is TGTGCCAGCAGTACAGCAGTCGGCGATGGCTACACCTTC. It translates to CASSTAVGDGYTF.

This clone showed up just once. The chain joins TRBV5-1 to TRBJ1-6; TRBD1 matches at 10 bases. The CDR3 length is 15 residues. J was trimmed by 6 bases and V by 0 bases; bases with no gene match: 0. Germline V CDR1 and CDR2: SGHRS, YFSETQ. The CDR3 region is CASSLGTGGNSPLHF. DNA of the CDR3: TGCGCCAGCAGCTTGGGGACAGGGGGTAATTCACCCCTCCACTTT. The full variable domain, completed using reference TRBV5-1 and TRBJ1-6, is KAGVTQTPRYLIKTRGQQVTLSCSPISGHRSVSWYQQTPGQGLQFLFEYFSETQRNKGNFPGRFSGRQFSNSRSEMNVSTLELGDSALYLCASSLGTGGNSPLHFGNGTRLTVT.

The chain carries TRBV7-3 and TRBJ2-2; 7 bases fit TRBD1. After removal of 4 bases from V and 9 bases from J, the junction contained 5 bases not matched to a gene. Per germline, CDR1 SGHTA and CDR2 FQGTGA. This CDR3 comprises 13 residues. The CDR3 spells CASSSGGERELFF. CDR3 DNA sequence: TGTGCCAGCAGCTCAGGGGGAGAAAGGGAGCTGTTTTTT.

The table lists this clone with a count of one. The V and J genes are TRBV5-1 and TRBJ2-1; TRBD2 is a possible D gene (7 bases). V dropped 5 bases and J dropped 7 bases, with 22 bases sitting between them. Germline V gene lookup returns CDR1 SGHRS and CDR2 YFSETQ. This CDR3 has 16 residues. The CDR3 protein is CASSTGGGLMGNEQFF. Written as DNA, the CDR3 is TGCGCCAGCAGTACTGGCGGGGGCCTTATGGGGAATGAGCAGTTCTTC.

This chain links TRBV5-1 with TRBJ1-3; weak D call: TRBD1 (5 bases). Germline assignment: CDR1 SGHRS and CDR2 YFSETQ. This CDR3 spans 15 amino acids. V was cut by 0 bases and J by 4 bases, with 11 bases left in between. CDR3 region: CASSLADRTGNTIYF. DNA of the CDR3: TGCGCCAGCAGCTTGGCCGACCGGACAGGAAACACCATATATTTT.

This clone was recorded only once. J is TRBJ2-5 and V is TRBV15, with a tentative D call TRBD2 (6 bases). The germline V and J ends were trimmed by 4 bases and 1 base, with 10 bases remaining between them. The length of the CDR3 is 14 residues. Germline V CDR1 and CDR2: LNHNV, YYDKDF (reference sequence). The DNA for the CDR3 is TGTGCCACCAGCAACATAGCGGCCCAAGAGACCCAGTACTTC. Translating gives CATSNIAAQETQYF.

The chain is built from TRBV5-1 and TRBJ2-5, with TRBD1 identical over 10 bases. With 0 bases clipped from V and 5 bases from J, the junction kept 7 bases outside the gene matches. CDR1 and CDR2 (germline): SGHRS, YFSETQ. The CDR3 spans 16 residues. The DNA for the CDR3 is TGCGCCAGCAGCTTGGAGGGACAGGGGTTACTGGAGACCCAGTACTTC. Translation gives CASSLEGQGLLETQYF. Based on the CDR3 plus reference TRBV5-1 and TRBJ2-5, the full variable domain is KAGVTQTPRYLIKTRGQQVTLSCSPISGHRSVSWYQQTPGQGLQFLFEYFSETQRNKGNFPGRFSGRQFSNSRSEMNVSTLELGDSALYLCASSLEGQGLLETQYFGPGTRLLVL.

This clone was seen just once. The V gene is TRBV19, the J gene TRBJ2-2, with TRBD2 matching over 8 bases. J lost 5 bases, V lost 6 bases, and 8 bases had no gene match. The CDR3 is 15 residues long. Germline lookup yields CDR1 LNHDA and CDR2 SQIVND (reference sequence). Here the CDR3 reads CASSTGGASTGELFF. CDR3 nucleotide sequence: TGTGCCAGTAGCACGGGGGGGGCATCAACCGGGGAGCTGTTTTTT.

V usage is TRBV11-1 and J usage is TRBJ2-2; 13 nucleotides align to TRBD2. CDR1 SGHAT and CDR2 FQDESV come from the germline V gene (reference sequence). The CDR3 is 16 residues long. V gave up 5 bases and J gave up 4 bases; unmatched junction bases: 4. The CDR3: CASSLRLAGGTGELFF. The CDR3 nucleotides are TGTGCCAGCAGCCTCCGACTAGCGGGAGGCACCGGGGAGCTGTTTTTT.

The rearrangement uses TRBV27 and TRBJ2-3; the D is unclear. The ends were cut back, 3 bases at V and 4 bases at J, with 5 bases in the middle. The CDR3 is 12 amino acids. Germline-derived CDR1 and CDR2 are MNHEY and SMNVEV (reference sequence). In DNA, the CDR3 is TGTGCCAGCAGTTTTGGAGCAGATACGCAGTATTTT. Translating it yields CASSFGADTQYF.

The chain employs TRBV4-1 and TRBJ2-1; TRBD2 matches 7 bases. This CDR3 spans 15 amino acids. Germline CDR1 reads MGHRA; CDR2 reads YSYEKL. The V segment lost 1 base and the J segment 3 bases; nucleotides outside the gene matches: 3. The CDR3 protein is CASSQAASGYNEQFF. DNA for the CDR3: TGCGCCAGCAGCCAAGCCGCTAGCGGCTACAATGAGCAGTTCTTC.

V gene TRBV7-9 combines with J gene TRBJ2-5, with D perhaps TRBD2 (6 bases). There are 16 residues in the CDR3. The V gene lost 5 bases and the J gene lost 6 bases, with 22 bases spanning the gap. Germline CDR1 and CDR2: SEHNR and FQNEAQ (reference sequence). As DNA, the CDR3 is TGTGCCAGCAGCCTTTCGGAGGGGCTAGGAGGAAAGACCCAGTACTTC. This translates into CASSLSEGLGGKTQYF.

J is TRBJ2-1 and V is TRBV7-9, with TRBD2 matching over 10 bases. V shed 5 bases and J 7 bases; nucleotides not matched to a gene: 8. The length of the CDR3 is 15 residues. The germline CDR1 and CDR2 sequences are SEHNR and FQNEAQ (reference sequence). CDR3 in amino acids: CASSPSGRRGNEQFF. As DNA, the CDR3 is TGTGCCAGCAGCCCTAGCGGGAGACGTGGAAATGAGCAGTTCTTC.

The chain links TRBV6-2 or TRBV6-3 to TRBJ2-7, with 8 bases aligning to TRBD1. The V gene end was trimmed by 5 bases and the J gene end by 5 bases; junction bases not matched to a gene: 8. CDR1 and CDR2 (germline): MNHEY, SVGEGT. The CDR3 sequence is 14 residues long. The CDR3 loop reads CASSGGQAWDEQYF. CDR3 DNA sequence: TGTGCCAGCAGTGGGGGACAGGCTTGGGACGAGCAGTACTTC.

The chain has TRBV28 and TRBJ2-3, with D perhaps TRBD2 (6 bases). Germline values: CDR1 MDHEN, CDR2 SYDVKM. The CDR3 is made up of 15 amino acids. Trimming removed 5 bases at V and 3 bases at J, with 15 bases between. DNA for the CDR3: TGTGCCAGCAGTCCCCGGGGGTTAGGGACAGATACGCAGTATTTT. It specifies CASSPRGLGTDTQYF. The whole variable domain, filled in from reference TRBV28 and TRBJ2-3, reads DVKVTQSSRYLVKRTGEKVFLECVQDMDHENMFWYRQDPGLGLRLIYFSYDVKMKEKGDIPEGYSVSREKKERFSLILESASTNQTSMYLCASSPRGLGTDTQYFGPGTRLTVL.